A selection of T cell receptor beta chains follows, all from one sample in a study of shared clonotypes between healthy human individuals. Using immunoSEQ multiplex PCR, the repertoire was profiled, and TCRdb retains in-frame clones only, with some absent. Seen here are over a million clones, around 78% observed once, and the top ten hold roughly 0.57%. Sequencing was carried out using memory CD4+ T cells from PBMCs. The receptor source for this set is a man aged 18 to 29 in good health. Some clones in this sample may be carry-over from other donors' samples. The CDR3 runs from the conserved cysteine through the conserved F or W. The order of the fields is clone size, V gene, J gene, D gene, CDR3 protein, CDR3 DNA. D genes are given only for firm matches. Size is omitted from some rows. Given values are once, few, many or a class for expanded clones.

.	TRBV2	TRBJ2-3	.	CADSSAPRDTQYF	TGTGCCGACTCTAGCGCTCCCCGGGATACGCAGTATTTT
few	TRBV28	TRBJ2-1	.	CASSRPIAITYNEQFF	TGTGCCAGCAGCCGTCCCATAGCGATCACCTACAATGAGCAGTTCTTC
few	TRBV7-9	TRBJ1-1	.	CASSPQYGYTEAFF	TGTGCCAGCAGCCCCCAATATGGGTACACTGAAGCTTTCTTT
.	TRBV19	TRBJ1-5	.	CASSIRDQPQHF	TGTGCCAGTAGTATTAGAGATCAGCCCCAGCATTTT
.	TRBV30	TRBJ2-7	.	CAWSVRARGQYF	TGTGCCTGGAGTGTACGAGCAAGAGGGCAGTACTTC
.	TRBV7-2	TRBJ2-7	.	CASSPGGPREQYF	TGTGCCAGCAGCCCAGGAGGGCCGCGCGAGCAGTACTTC
.	TRBV4-1	TRBJ2-3	TRBD2	CASSLSSGRAGDTQYF	TGCGCCAGCAGCCTCTCTAGCGGGAGGGCGGGAGATACGCAGTATTTT
.	TRBV5-4	TRBJ1-5	.	CASSREGNQPQHF	TGTGCCAGCAGCCGAGAGGGCAATCAGCCCCAGCATTTT
.	TRBV7-9	TRBJ2-3	.	CASSKSLGTQYF	TGTGCCAGCAGCAAGTCGTTAGGTACGCAGTATTTT
.	TRBV7-9	TRBJ2-7	TRBD1	CASSLTGAYYEQYF	TGTGCCAGCAGCCTAACAGGGGCCTACTACGAGCAGTACTTC
few	TRBV11-2	TRBJ1-1	TRBD1	CASSPRTGMNTEAFF	TGTGCCAGCAGCCCCAGGACAGGGATGAACACTGAAGCTTTCTTT
.	TRBV29-1	TRBJ2-7	TRBD2	CSATTSGRGRSYEQYF	TGCAGCGCCACGACTAGCGGGAGAGGTCGTTCCTACGAGCAGTACTTC
.	TRBV18	TRBJ2-5	TRBD1	CASSPPQGAWETQYF	TGTGCCAGCTCACCACCCCAGGGGGCTTGGGAGACCCAGTACTTC
.	TRBV29-1	TRBJ1-4	TRBD1	CSVRTGDYEKLFF	TGCAGCGTCCGGACAGGGGATTATGAAAAACTGTTTTTT
.	TRBV18	TRBJ2-7	TRBD1	CASSQGTGTYEQYF	TGTGCCAGCTCACAGGGGACAGGGACCTACGAGCAGTACTTC
few	TRBV30	TRBJ1-1	.	CAWINVREAFF	TGTGCCTGGATTAATGTAAGGGAAGCTTTCTTT
.	TRBV6-5	TRBJ2-1	TRBD1	CASSFTGTGRNEQFF	TGTGCCAGCAGCTTCACCGGGACAGGACGTAATGAGCAGTTCTTC
.	TRBV21-1	TRBJ2-7	.	CASSKLDSTALRDQPYEQYF	TGTGCCAGCAGCAAGTTGGACTCGACAGCATTAAGGGATCAACCCTACGAGCAGTACTTC
.	TRBV7-9	TRBJ2-3	.	CASSFGTRGDDTQYF	TGTGCCAGCAGCTTCGGGACGAGGGGGGACGATACGCAGTATTTT
.	TRBV7-2	TRBJ2-5	.	CASSLGGDGETQYF	TGTGCCAGCAGCTTAGGGGGGGATGGAGAGACCCAGTACTTC
many	TRBV10-3	TRBJ2-1	TRBD1	CASTGTGINEQFF	TGTGCCAGCACCGGGACAGGGATCAATGAGCAGTTCTTC
.	TRBV28	TRBJ1-2	.	CASSSSTGNYGYTF	TGTGCCAGCAGTTCCTCGACCGGTAACTATGGCTACACCTTC
.	TRBV10-3	TRBJ2-1	.	CAISDHGGGQGIGNEQFF	TGTGCCATCAGTGACCACGGGGGGGGACAGGGAATAGGCAATGAGCAGTTCTTC
.	TRBV20-1	TRBJ2-1	.	CSARRRDEQFF	TGCAGTGCTAGAAGGAGAGATGAGCAGTTCTTC
.	TRBV28	TRBJ1-2	TRBD1	CASSLWTGGYGYTF	TGTGCCAGCAGTTTGTGGACAGGGGGCTACGGCTACACCTTC
.	TRBV29-1	TRBJ2-7	TRBD1	CSVERGQGNYEQYF	TGCAGCGTTGAAAGGGGACAGGGGAATTACGAGCAGTACTTC
.	TRBV7-2	TRBJ1-2	.	CASRGGTAWGYTF	TGTGCCAGCAGGGGAGGGACCGCCTGGGGCTACACCTTC
.	TRBV19	TRBJ1-2	TRBD1	CASRTGQAFYYGYTF	TGTGCCAGTAGGACAGGACAGGCCTTCTACTATGGCTACACCTTC
once	TRBV5-5	TRBJ2-7	TRBD1	CASSARGRRTSYEQYF	TGTGCCAGCAGCGCCAGGGGGAGACGGACCTCCTACGAGCAGTACTTC
few	TRBV7-6	TRBJ2-2	TRBD2	CASSLMGGAGVPGELFF	TGTGCCAGCAGCTTAATGGGGGGAGCGGGAGTCCCCGGGGAGCTGTTTTTT
.	TRBV30	TRBJ1-5	.	CAWGGGMGQPQHF	TGTGCCTGGGGGGGTGGAATGGGGCAGCCCCAGCATTTT
.	TRBV29-1	TRBJ2-5	.	CSGGGQTQYF	TGCAGCGGGGGAGGACAGACCCAGTACTTC